Below, one T cell receptor beta chain is given with its context. This clone was counted only a few times. Its antigen is currently not known. No quality values exist for individual bases; no much larger clone is one base distant. This sample stems from a study of cytomegalovirus exposure and HLA in healthy donors (dated by TCRdb to the late 2010s). General notes on the study: In an earlier analysis of 450 to 750 of the donors, 250 to 350 Gb of sequence data and 90 million to 120 million unique TCR beta sequences from about 190 million T cells were reported. To study patterns of TCR occurrence, a later analysis re-analyzed previously published TCR beta repertoires from just over 650 donors and added high-resolution HLA genotyping. In the later analysis, no new phenotypic data were used to find candidate immune exposures; instead, reliance was placed on TCR beta sequences and their occurrence across donors. All discovery cohort repertoires had been generated using a single sequencing platform. The T cell repertoires of around 730 subjects were profiled by immunosequencing and related to cytomegalovirus serostatus. Typing coverage differed by locus: A, B, C, DRB1 and DQB1 were typed in about 620-640 donors, DQA1 in about 500, DPA1 in approximately 610, and DPB1 in just under 490. To predict cytomegalovirus infection status, the study combined high-throughput TCR immunosequencing, statistical association of individual TCRs with disease status, and machine learning. To decide whether each TCR beta V gene segment behaved as functional or pseudogenic, an earlier analysis of fewer than 750 of the donors relied on high-throughput TCR beta sequencing. Genome-wide SNP genotypes for about 65% of the 666 donors were used in a later genetic analysis, which treated that subset as a discovery cohort. Five DR-DQ haplotypes were handled as single units for association and clustering, since linkage in the cohort was strong. Donor age, sex, ethnicity and CMV serostatus were compiled alongside the repertoire data. The study aimed to test whether signatures of past pathogen exposure could be identified by cataloging public T cell receptors. Roughly 300 gigabases of sequencing data and tens of millions of unique TCR sequences were included in an early release covering several hundred HLA-typed donors. Across 300 to 400 genotyped donors of the cohort, an average of about 250,000 unique TCR beta nucleotide sequences per donor were sequenced, and roughly 17% of those sequences were non-productive. Besides the first cohort of 500 to 700 subjects, a separate validation cohort made up of about 120 different subjects was used. Of the roughly 410 genotyped donors, 65% to 90% were placed in the genetic ancestry cluster associated with self-reported Caucasian donors. HLA typing covered class I and class II loci at four-digit resolution.

Receptor libraries were prepared by the immunoSEQ multiplex PCR assay. The multiplex PCR relied on a mix of 60 forward primers for TCR Vbeta segments and 13 reverse primers for TCR Jbeta segments. Amplification of the CDR3 region of rearranged TCR beta genes was performed with a multiplex PCR assay on genomic DNA. Amplified TCR beta libraries were sequenced as 87-base-pair reads on the Illumina HiSeq System. The paper's data handling went like this. A later analysis tallied 80 million to 95 million unique TCR beta chains across the 666 repertoires, and around 12 million of those chains were shared by two or more donors. A nearest-neighbor algorithm error-corrected the raw reads and collapsed the reads into unique sequences, merging closely related sequences to remove PCR and sequencing errors. To assign V, D and J gene segments, CDR3 sequences were aligned to IMGT reference sequences. For a sequence to be retained, a match of at least six nucleotides to both a V gene segment and a J gene segment was required. Rearrangements were called productive when the CDR3 lacked stop codons and stayed in frame with V and J; all others were non-productive. CDR3 was defined by IMGT convention, running from the second conserved V-encoded cysteine to the conserved J-encoded phenylalanine. In an earlier analysis of 550 to 650 of the donors, sequences lacking an unambiguous match to a single V gene segment were excluded. In an earlier analysis of approximately 500 of the donors, a V segment was called functional when productive rearrangements were above 56.7%, and segregating when the standard deviation between donors exceeded 5%. A statistical classification framework was built to diagnose cytomegalovirus status from the catalog of TCR beta chain sequences. A later analysis assigned V and J genes by comparing TCR nucleotide sequences with IMGT/GENE-DB human TR gene sequences. The TCRdist pipeline was used in a later analysis to assign CDR3 sequences and most-parsimonious VDJ recombination scenarios. A later analysis defined each TCR beta chain by its CDR3 amino acid sequence plus V-gene family, and excluded reads lacking a unique V-gene family. A later analysis removed 500 to 650 highly shared, low-generation-probability nucleotide sequences to deal with suspected cross-contamination and a sequencing artifact. In a later analysis, a clonal expansion index was calculated for each public chain from normalized within-repertoire ranks of inferred template counts. Generation probabilities in a later analysis came from a VDJ recombination model fitted to out-of-frame rearrangements, and those results were checked against IGoR. Hypergeometric tests were used in a later analysis to score TCR-TCR, TCR-HLA and TCR-CMV co-occurrence, with a repertoire-size bias correction applied to the TCR pairs. In a later analysis, false discovery rates were estimated by permuting HLA or CMV assignments 20 times. In a later analysis, co-occurring TCRs were grouped with DBSCAN, and TCRdist sequence similarity was added when clustering was performed within HLA-allele-positive subsets. For co-occurrence clustering, repertoires with fewer than 30,000 or more than 120,000 public chains were excluded, along with five repertoires with anomalous nucleotide sharing. TCRdb's version of the immuneACCESS table is confined to in-frame rearrangements and falls short of the full clone set. An unresolved V gene accounts for under half of the shortfall where checked; the remainder is of unknown origin. D and trimming come from the DNA, and the V and J calls and clone size come from that table. The table for this sample lists some 100,000 clones; 70% to 80% of them were counted only once. The top ten clones comprise about 3.6% of the sample.

In total, fewer than 750 healthy bone marrow donors made up the cohort. Cohort members were all nominally healthy when sampled, although unrecorded immune exposures were likely present. The donor tested CMV seropositive, placing the donor among the 250 to 350 seropositive members of the cohort. A peripheral blood sample was provided by each donor, and peripheral blood mononuclear cells were used for TCR beta sequencing. The Qiagen DNeasy Blood Extraction Kit was used to extract genomic DNA from the blood cell samples. There are 12 amino acids in the CDR3, from cysteine to phenylalanine inclusive. Only CDR3 DNA remains: 36 bases, in frame from the first base. CDR1 and CDR2 were assigned from the germline V gene as SQVTM and ANQGSEA. Trimming takes 6 bases from V and 10 bases from J, and the germline ends sit 18 bases apart. Results and caveats for the whole study, not just this receptor: V-gene and J-gene trimming of TCR beta chains was associated with a missense DCLRE1C variant in a later genetic analysis, and the association was replicated in an independent cohort. A later analysis found that TCR association rates varied across HLA loci, with DRB1 alleles showing the most associated TCRs and HLA-C alleles the fewest. Three of the identified cytomegalovirus-associated TCR beta chains were confirmed in vitro to be specific for cytomegalovirus antigens. Immune exposure information for the cohort was limited to CMV serostatus. In a later analysis, around 17,000 TCR beta sequences were associated with specific HLA alleles at a false discovery rate of 0.05. In a later analysis, HLA-associated TCR beta chains showed more clonal expansion and lower generation probabilities than non-associated chains that were equally common. It was suggested by the authors that the approach could potentially be generalized to other disease states and immunological phenotypes. A further reported finding was that TCR beta sequences accurately predicted the HLA-A and HLA-B alleles for most subjects in the first cohort. Broadly in line with IMGT annotations, most TCR beta V segments showed up in productive rearrangements about 87% or about 30% of the time in an earlier analysis of several hundred of the donors. According to a later analysis, parvovirus B19, influenza, CMV and Epstein-Barr virus appeared linked to several top co-occurrence clusters. Because the 87-base-pair reads could not distinguish some IMGT-functional V segments, including TRBV6-2 and TRBV6-3, those segments were excluded. The sequencing pipeline was judged likely to have produced a cluster of highly shared sequence variants as a technical artifact. Assigning TCR associations to individual alleles was difficult when HLA alleles, especially DR and DQ, strongly co-occurred. Linkage disequilibrium might explain the correlated functional status among segregating V segments, but an unknown experimental factor could not be excluded. According to a later analysis, most CMV-associated TCR beta chains appeared to be HLA-restricted, and the HLA associations seemed to be driven largely by CMV exposure. In a later genetic analysis, fewer N-insertions in productive TCRs were reported among donors in an Asian-associated ancestry cluster than the approximately 670-donor mean. In this cohort, only TCR beta chains were sequenced, and detectable features were limited by the absence of alpha or paired-chain data. Because some donors lacked HLA typing at each locus, the association tests relied only on the typed subset. In the study, 164 TCR beta chains were listed as associated with cytomegalovirus. Presence/absence analyses assumed roughly uniform sequencing depth across donors, an assumption that may not hold. Because counts were too low, around 17 rarely observed V segments, including chromosome 9 orphons, were left out of the earlier analysis of several hundred of the donors. Across donors, most TCR sequences were observed very rarely, whereas some public TCRs were present in many individuals. The classifier was reported to diagnose cytomegalovirus status with high specificity and sensitivity in both the original cohort and the validation cohort.

Sequencing used PBMCs. The receptor comes from a male donor in good health and CMV-seropositive. This chain joins TRBV29-1 to TRBJ1-1; possibly the D gene is TRBD1, per 6 matching bases. CDR3 reads: CSVGDTGSAAFF. The nucleotides are TGCAGCGTAGGGGACACAGGATCGGCAGCTTTCTTT.